This T cell receptor (beta chain) was retrieved from a study of T cells after yellow fever vaccination (dated by TCRdb to about 2019). About the investigation overall: Libraries from fractions with low cell numbers were prepared with the SMART-Seq v4 Ultra Low Input RNA kit. Bulk TCR alpha and beta repertoires were sequenced longitudinally to track T-cell clones before and after primary and booster YFV17D yellow fever vaccination. Two healthy male donors, one aged 18 to 30 and one aged 30 to 40 years, made up the cohort. Blood samples were taken at several timepoints before and after primary and secondary immunization, and bulk PBMC replicates and cell subsets were isolated.

Synthesis of TCR cDNA relied on 5'RACE template switching, a step that introduced a universal primer site along with unique molecular identifiers. Priming of cDNA synthesis was performed from both the TCR alpha and TCR beta constant segments. Two PCR steps were used to amplify libraries, with sample barcodes and sequencing adapters being added in the second step. Libraries were sequenced on Illumina HiSeq 2500 (2x100 bp) or NovaSeq (2x150 bp). The source study handled its data this way. Demultiplexing of reads and collapsing into UMI consensus sequences were performed with MIGEC, and V(D)J alignment was carried out with MiXCR. Vaccine-responding clonotypes were identified with edgeR using replicate PBMC samples, with FDR below 0.01 and a log2 fold change above 5 up to day 15 being required. CD4 or CD8 identity was assigned to each bulk clonotype according to whether the clonotype was present at higher abundance in the sequenced CD4 repertoire or the sequenced CD8 repertoire. The public reads were reanalyzed by TCRdb: fastp trimming at Q25, MiXCR alignment, in-frame beta chains only. Under each unique CDR3 protein, matching rows form one entry showing the most common genes and DNA. The V and J calls were not made by the authors but by TCRdb's processing. This sample lists about 370,000 distinct CDR3 sequences; around 10% were detected once. The ten largest clones add up to less than 20% of the sample.

After removal of 8 bases from V and 3 bases from J, the junction retains 9 bases not matched to a gene. Measured from the cysteine to the phenylalanine, the CDR3 is 15 residues long. The CDR3 DNA has 45 bases and is translated from base 1. Per the germline V gene, MNHNS is the CDR1 and SASEGT is the CDR2. Results the study describes overall, beyond this receptor: The secondary T-cell response was weaker than the primary response but faster, peaking on day 5 instead of day 15. A small share of clonotypes occurred in both CD4 and CD8 compartments, likely arising from convergent recombination. The study included only two donors, which limits how far the findings can be generalized. FACS-sorted repertoires could contain abundant contaminating clonotypes from the bulk population, so computational filtering was required. Most clones expanded after primary vaccination (roughly 96% of CD4 and 88% of CD8) were re-detected after the booster, suggesting that broad memory maintenance occurred.

The treatment or condition label of this sample denotes: live attenuated yellow fever vaccine strain. At every blood-draw timepoint, two biological replicates of bulk PBMCs were collected. PBMCs were isolated from peripheral blood using a standard Ficoll-Paque protocol. RNA was extracted with TriZol from bulk PBMCs, CD4 and CD8 fractions, and dextramer-positive and dextramer-negative fractions. Points on this clonotype: Its antigen is unknown. Base qualities are not recorded, but no much larger clone differs from it by a single base.

The chain is made from TRBV6-1 and TRBJ2-3; a stretch of 9 junction bases matches TRBD2. This receptor was obtained from a man younger than 35 who received the YFV17D yellow fever vaccine. Here the sequenced sample was PBMCs, taken on the day of the first yellow fever vaccination. The sequenced DNA: TGTGCCAGCCTGAAACTAGGACTAGCGACAGATACGCAGTATTTT. Translated, it gives CASLKLGLATDTQYF.